Reported below is one T cell receptor (beta chain). The germline V gene encodes CDR1 SGHAT and CDR2 FQNNGV. The CDR3 sequence is 14 residues long. Germline trimming cut 5 bases from V and 5 bases from J; bases unmatched to any gene: 4. The sample comes from a study of blood T cell repertoires in COVID-19. Sequencing used immunoSEQ multiplex PCR; TCRdb keeps in-frame clones, though not all of them. The repertoire holds 130,000 to 150,000 clones, with 80% as singletons. This receptor was taken from a man aged 70-80 years who had recovered from COVID-19. Source material: peripheral blood. The chain couples TRBV11-2 to TRBJ2-5, with 11 positions matching TRBD1. CDR3 amino acids: CASSRDRGRETQYF. The DNA of the CDR3 is TGTGCCAGCAGCCGGGACAGGGGGAGGGAGACCCAGTACTTC.